This entry is about one T cell receptor (beta chain). Its antigen is still unknown. The observed sequence ends 3 residues before the CDR3 terminus, with the missing tail filled in from the germline J gene. Germline CDR1 SGHTA, CDR2 FQGNSA. The CDR3 covers 15 residues. Trimming shortened V by 5 bases and J by 6 bases, and 16 bases separated the two germline ends. The source of the sample is a study of T cells in women clearing cervical HPV infection. Study results and limitations: CIN3+ cases had significantly higher TCR richness than controls; evenness did not differ.

Clones were read by immunoSEQ multiplex PCR, and TCRdb kept only the in-frame ones, dropping some. The specimen's table records 20,000 to 25,000 clones. Sequencing input: blood buffy coat. This clonotype originated in a woman between 18 and 70 years old with a cervical HPV16 infection that either progressed to CIN3+ or cleared (not recorded which). The chain combines TRBV7-2 with TRBJ1-4; D is perhaps TRBD1 (6 bases). CDR3 bases read: TGTGCCAGCAGCGGGGATGGGGGCTGGGATGAAAAA. Its translation is CASSGDGGWDEK. The entire CDR3 reads CASSGDGGWDEKLFF.